This passage covers 6 T cell receptor beta chains from one sample sequenced in a study of blood T cell repertoires in COVID-19. The table came from immunoSEQ multiplex PCR; TCRdb's copy has only in-frame clones and leaves some out. The table records roughly 120,000 clones, about 89% of them present only once. The sequencing sample was made of peripheral blood. The receptor set was obtained from a man in his forties with acute or convalescent COVID-19.

The chain links TRBV5-4 to TRBJ2-2, with D tentatively TRBD2 (5 bases). Per germline, CDR1 SGHNT and CDR2 YYREEE (reference sequence). This CDR3 is 14 amino acids long. V was shortened by 1 base and J by 1 base, with 5 bases between the two germline ends. CDR3 sequence: CASSLRGNTGELFF. The CDR3 DNA is TGTGCCAGCAGCTTGCGGGGGAACACCGGGGAGCTGTTTTTT.

With respect to this clone: The sample holds other DNA sequences that translate to the same CDR3. The chain has TRBV18 and TRBJ2-7, with a possible D match to TRBD1 (5 bases). V gave up 0 bases and J gave up 2 bases, with 11 bases separating them. Germline-derived CDR1 and CDR2 are KGHSH and LQKENI. This CDR3 has 15 residues. CDR3 nucleotides: TGTGCCAGCTCACCACCCGGTTTAGGGGCCTACGAGCAGTACTTC. Translating it yields CASSPPGLGAYEQYF.

The rearrangement links TRBV7-2 to TRBJ2-7; 7 positions agree with TRBD2. J gave up 1 base and V 2 bases, and 8 bases lay outside the gene matches. The CDR3 spans 16 residues. From germline, CDR1 is SGHTA and CDR2 FQGNSA. DNA for the CDR3: TGTGCCAGCAGCTTACGGGGCGGGAGTTATTCCTACGAGCAGTACTTC. It yields the protein CASSLRGGSYSYEQYF. The full variable domain, completed using reference TRBV7-2 and TRBJ2-7, is GAGVSQSPSNKVTEKGKDVELRCDPISGHTALYWYRQSLGQGLEFLIYFQGNSAPDKSGLPSDRFSAERTGGSVSTLTIQRTQQEDSAVYLCASSLRGGSYSYEQYFGPGTRLTVT.

V gene TRBV23-1 combines with J gene TRBJ1-6; possibly TRBD1 for D (5 bases). Being an ORF, TRBV23-1 has a function that is uncertain. This CDR3 is built from 18 residues. Trimming cost V 0 bases and J 0 bases, with 12 bases left between them. CDR3 protein: CASSQSTAQSSYNSPLHF. The CDR3 DNA follows: TGCGCCAGCAGTCAATCGACAGCCCAGAGCTCCTATAATTCACCCCTCCACTTT.

For this clone: Other DNA variants within this sample encode the same CDR3. The chain uses TRBV9 and TRBJ2-7; TRBD1 matches 9 bases. This CDR3 has 13 residues. V was pared by 2 bases and J by 4 bases, with 1 base of the junction left unmatched. In germline, CDR1 is SGDLS, CDR2 YYNGEE. The CDR3 DNA reads as TGTGCCAGCAGCGTGGACAGGGGATACGAGCAGTACTTC. Translation gives CASSVDRGYEQYF.

The V and J genes are TRBV2 and TRBJ2-3, with TRBD2 matching 9 bases. Germline trimming cut 8 bases from V and 5 bases from J; bases unmatched to any gene: 11. Germline V gene lookup returns CDR1 SNHLY and CDR2 FYNNEI. The CDR3 runs to 15 residues. The CDR3 loop is CASSPRSGRKDTQYF. CDR3 coding DNA: TGTGCCAGCTCACCCCGTAGCGGGAGAAAAGATACGCAGTATTTT.